These 18 T cell receptor beta chains originate from one sample sequenced in a study of control samples from healthy donors and cancer patients. The repertoire was sequenced with immunoSEQ multiplex PCR; TCRdb's copy has only in-frame clones and lacks some. The sample features fewer than 250,000 clones, with approximately 2.2% in its top ten. Sequencing input: blood. The source of these receptors is a young woman in good health.

This sequence joins TRBV7-6 and TRBJ2-1; the D gene is possibly TRBD2 (6 bases). V was clipped by 0 bases and J by 0 bases, with 18 bases between them. Looked up from germline, CDR1 is SGHVS and CDR2 is FNYEAQ. CDR3 length: 19 amino acids. The CDR3 sequence: CASSLAALGRNSSYNEQFF. The DNA for the CDR3 is TGTGCCAGCAGCTTAGCGGCGTTGGGGAGGAACAGCTCCTACAATGAGCAGTTCTTC.

This chain joins TRBV10-3 and TRBJ2-5; maybe TRBD2 (5 bases). V gave up 0 bases and J gave up 4 bases, with 6 bases separating them. The CDR3 is made up of 13 amino acids. Germline V lookup: CDR1 ENHRY, CDR2 SYGVKD. CDR3 in amino acids: CAISESEGETQYF. DNA for the CDR3: TGTGCCATCAGTGAGTCTGAGGGAGAGACCCAGTACTTC.

The chain links TRBV5-1 to TRBJ1-4; TRBD1 is a possible D gene (5 bases). This CDR3 is 15 amino acids long. Per germline, CDR1 SGHRS and CDR2 YFSETQ. V was pared by 5 bases and J by 7 bases, with 18 bases between. The CDR3 coding sequence is TGCGCCAGCAGATTAGGAGGGCAGGGAGGTGAAAAACTGTTTTTT. Its translation: CASRLGGQGGEKLFF. The full variable domain, its missing parts supplied by reference TRBV5-1 and TRBJ1-4, is KAGVTQTPRYLIKTRGQQVTLSCSPISGHRSVSWYQQTPGQGLQFLFEYFSETQRNKGNFPGRFSGRQFSNSRSEMNVSTLELGDSALYLCASRLGGQGGEKLFFGSGTQLSVL.

CDR3 protein: CSVEDPHGEGSNQPQHF. In DNA form, the CDR3 reads TGCAGCGTTGAAGATCCCCACGGGGAGGGGAGCAATCAGCCCCAGCATTTT. The rearrangement links TRBV29-1 to TRBJ1-5; D perhaps matches TRBD1 (5 bases). Trimming cost V 0 bases and J 1 base, with 16 bases left between them. This CDR3 region has 17 residues. Germline-derived CDR1 and CDR2 are SQVTM and ANQGSEA. Variable domain in full (rest from reference TRBV29-1 and TRBJ1-5): SAVISQKPSRDICQRGTSLTIQCQVDSQVTMMFWYRQQPGQSLTLIATANQGSEATYESGFVIDKFPISRPNLTFSTLTVSNMSPEDSSIYLCSVEDPHGEGSNQPQHFGDGTRLSIL.

The chain uses TRBV6-2 or TRBV6-3 and TRBJ2-7, with D hard to call. This CDR3 spans 13 amino acids. V was trimmed by 2 bases and J by 3 bases, leaving 8 bases between them. Germline lookup yields CDR1 MNHEY and CDR2 SVGEGT. CDR3 amino acids: CASSYTTNYEQYF. The CDR3 bases are TGTGCCAGCAGTTACACCACCAACTACGAGCAGTACTTC.

This chain connects TRBV14 to TRBJ1-5; 7 nucleotides line up with TRBD1. Looked up from germline, CDR1 is SGHDN and CDR2 is FVKESK. V was clipped by 4 bases and J by 7 bases; unmatched bases: 4. The CDR3 runs to 13 residues. CDR3 coding DNA: TGTGCCAGCAGCCCGACAGGGAGCCAGCCCCAGCATTTT. Translating gives CASSPTGSQPQHF.

The V call is TRBV19, the J call TRBJ1-5; D gene unclear. CDR3 length equals 17 residues. V lost 7 bases and J 0 bases, leaving 19 bases between the germline ends. The germline V gene has CDR1 LNHDA and CDR2 SQIVND (reference sequence). The CDR3 DNA sequence: TGTGCCAGTACCCTAGGAAGGGAGTCTAATAGCAATCAGCCCCAGCATTTT. It encodes CASTLGRESNSNQPQHF.

This chain joins TRBV10-3 and TRBJ1-6; D is undetermined. V was clipped by 2 bases and J by 0 bases, with 5 bases between them. Germline CDR1 is ENHRY and CDR2 is SYGVKD. CDR3 length: 15 residues. The CDR3 is CAISEGSSYNSPLHF. CDR3 in DNA: TGTGCCATCAGTGAGGGGAGCTCCTATAATTCACCCCTCCACTTT.

CDR3 sequence (DNA): TGTGCCAGCAGCTGGTTTGCTAGACGGGCAGAGACCCAGTACTTC. It is translated as CASSWFARRAETQYF. This chain connects TRBV5-6 to TRBJ2-5; D unresolved. Germline V lookup: CDR1 SGHDT, CDR2 YYEEEE. V lost 3 bases, J lost 4 bases, and 16 bases lay in between. The CDR3 extends over 15 amino acids. Looking up the rest from reference TRBV5-6 and TRBJ2-5 gives the full variable domain: DAGVTQSPTHLIKTRGQQVTLRCSPKSGHDTVSWYQQALGQGPQFIFQYYEEEERQRGNFPDRFSGHQFPNYSSELNVNALLLGDSALYLCASSWFARRAETQYFGPGTRLLVL.

This sequence joins TRBV2 and TRBJ2-3; 9 bases line up with TRBD2. CDR1 is SNHLY and CDR2 is FYNNEI in the germline V gene. The CDR3 sequence is 15 residues long. V shed 3 bases, J shed 3 bases, and the junction held 4 bases outside the gene matches. The CDR3 loop is CASSDNSGGTDTQYF. Written as DNA, the CDR3 is TGTGCCAGCAGTGATAATAGCGGGGGTACAGATACGCAGTATTTT.

The chain carries TRBV18 and TRBJ1-6; D might be TRBD1 (5 bases). The germline V gene encodes CDR1 KGHSH and CDR2 LQKENI. The CDR3 extends over 16 amino acids. V was shortened by 3 bases and J by 9 bases, with 18 bases between the two germline ends. CDR3 nucleotides: TGTGCCAGCTCACCGCAACAGGACCCTCGGGGTTCACCCCTCCACTTT. Translation gives CASSPQQDPRGSPLHF.

The rearrangement links TRBV28 to TRBJ2-7; 9 bases are a match to TRBD2. The germline CDR1 and CDR2 sequences are MDHEN and SYDVKM. The V and J ends lost 3 bases and 3 bases, in that order; junction bases with no gene match: 3. CDR3 length equals 14 residues. The CDR3 DNA reads TGTGCCAGCAGTTTTCGAGCGGGGGGCTACGAGCAGTACTTC. Protein: CASSFRAGGYEQYF. The full variable domain, completed using reference TRBV28 and TRBJ2-7, is DVKVTQSSRYLVKRTGEKVFLECVQDMDHENMFWYRQDPGLGLRLIYFSYDVKMKEKGDIPEGYSVSREKKERFSLILESASTNQTSMYLCASSFRAGGYEQYFGPGTRLTVT.

The gene calls are TRBV6-5 and TRBJ1-2, with D maybe TRBD1 (6 bases). V lost 0 bases to trimming and J lost 4 bases, with 12 bases between them. Per the germline V gene, CDR1 is MNHEY and CDR2 is SVGAGI. The CDR3 runs 15 residues. CDR3 in amino acids: CASSYSGAGSYGYTF. The DNA for the CDR3 is TGTGCCAGCAGTTACTCGGGGGCGGGGAGCTATGGCTACACCTTC.

The chain carries TRBV4-2 and TRBJ2-3, with 11 positions matching TRBD2. V was pared by 4 bases and J by 6 bases, with 6 bases of the junction left unmatched. Germline CDR1 reads LGHNA; CDR2 reads YNFKEQ. The CDR3 extends over 15 amino acids. CDR3 region: CASSRIAGGPDTQYF. The DNA for the CDR3 is TGTGCCAGCAGCCGGATAGCGGGGGGGCCGGATACGCAGTATTTT.

The chain has TRBV11-2 and TRBJ1-2; 9 positions match TRBD1. The CDR3 sequence is 17 residues long. Losses at the gene ends were 4 bases for V and 2 bases for J; bases not matched to a gene: 11. Per germline, CDR1 SGHAT and CDR2 FQNNGV. CDR3: CASSSNRGPKTNYGYTF. For the CDR3, the DNA is TGTGCCAGCAGCTCGAACAGGGGGCCAAAGACGAACTATGGCTACACCTTC.

This chain links TRBV27 with TRBJ1-1, with D uncertain. Per germline, CDR1 MNHEY and CDR2 SMNVEV (reference sequence). The V end lost 3 bases, the J end lost 7 bases, and 6 bases lay between the germline ends. This CDR3 contains 11 residues. The CDR3 DNA follows: TGTGCCAGCAGTTTTATGGGTGAAGCTTTCTTT. Amino acids: CASSFMGEAFF.

The V call is TRBV6-5, the J call TRBJ1-6; D is undetermined. The CDR3 is made up of 16 amino acids. Trimming left V 2 bases short and J 13 bases short, with 21 bases between. Per the germline V gene, CDR1 is MNHEY and CDR2 is SVGAGI. The CDR3 DNA follows: TGTGCCAGCAGTTACCGGCTGGCAGAATTAGGGAGTCCCCTCCACTTT. Protein product: CASSYRLAELGSPLHF.

The chain employs TRBV7-2 and TRBJ1-1; D is unresolved. V lost 1 base, J lost 0 bases, and 6 bases lay in between. Looked up from germline, CDR1 is SGHTA and CDR2 is FQGNSA. CDR3 size: 14 residues. The CDR3 nucleotides read TGTGCCAGCAGCTTAGGAACAGTGAACACTGAAGCTTTCTTT. Amino acid sequence: CASSLGTVNTEAFF.